A selection of T cell receptor beta chains follows, all from one sample in a study of T cells in localized non-small cell lung cancer. Data came from immunoSEQ multiplex PCR; TCRdb stores just in-frame clones and leaves some out. The sample has tens of thousands of clones, 80% seen once. This material consisted of PBMCs, taken before any cancer treatment. The receptors derive from a woman aged 40-69 years with stage II lung adenocarcinoma. Each CDR3 is given with its conserved first and last residue. The D gene is left open where the match is weak. Size is omitted from some rows. Given values are once, few, many or a class for expanded clones.

>NA|NA|TRBJ1-3|TRBV25-1
TGTGCCAGCAGTGAGGGTGGGGTAGGCTCTGGAAACACCATATATTTT
CASSEGGVGSGNTIYF
>once|NA|TRBJ2-5|TRBV5-4
TGTGCCAGCAGCCTGAGGGGGGCGCCCGAGACCCAGTACTTC
CASSLRGAPETQYF
>NA|NA|TRBJ1-4|TRBV2
TGTGCCAGCAGTCCAGGCCTTTATCGGAATGAAAAACTGTTTTTT
CASSPGLYRNEKLFF
>NA|TRBD1|TRBJ1-4|TRBV19
TGTGCCAGTAGTATACGCGCCGGGACAGTTAATGAAAAACTGTTTTTT
CASSIRAGTVNEKLFF
>NA|TRBD1|TRBJ2-7|TRBV25-1
TGTGCCAGCAGTAAATTCCCCCGGGACAGGGCCCTTCACGAGCAGTACTTC
CASSKFPRDRALHEQYF
>NA|NA|TRBJ1-2|TRBV4-1
TGCGCCAGCAGCCAGAGGGAGTTCAGCTATGGCTACACCTTC
CASSQREFSYGYTF
>NA|NA|TRBJ1-2|TRBV28
TGTGCCAGCCAGGAAAAGGGCTACACCTTC
CASQEKGYTF
>NA|NA|TRBJ2-2|TRBV11-3
TGTGCCAGCAGCTCCTCAACACCGGGGGAGCTGTTTTTT
CASSSSTPGELFF
>NA|TRBD2|TRBJ2-5|TRBV29-1
TGCAGCGTCCGGACTAGCGGGGGTCAAGAGACCCAGTACTTC
CSVRTSGGQETQYF
>few|NA|TRBJ1-1|TRBV30
TGTGCCTGGAGCCCCGGGACGGTGAACACTGAAGCTTTCTTT
CAWSPGTVNTEAFF
>once|TRBD2|TRBJ2-1|TRBV27
TGTGCCAGCAGTTCCGCTAAAAGGACTAGCCTCTTTATAAACAATGAGCAGTTCTTC
CASSSAKRTSLFINNEQFF
>few|TRBD1|TRBJ1-5|TRBV6-5
TGTGCCAGCAGGGGACAGGGGGCCAGCAATCAGCCCCAGCATTTT
CASRGQGASNQPQHF